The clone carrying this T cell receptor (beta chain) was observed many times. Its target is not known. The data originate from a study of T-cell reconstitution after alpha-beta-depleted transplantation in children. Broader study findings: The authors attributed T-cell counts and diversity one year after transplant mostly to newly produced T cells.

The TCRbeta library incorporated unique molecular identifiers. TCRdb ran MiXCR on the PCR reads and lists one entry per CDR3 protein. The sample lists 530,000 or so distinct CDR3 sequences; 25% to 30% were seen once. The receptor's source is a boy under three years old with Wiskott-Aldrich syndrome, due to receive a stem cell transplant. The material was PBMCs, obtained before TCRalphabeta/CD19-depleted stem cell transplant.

This chain's CDR3 is CASSQDTDTQYF. The DNA of the CDR3 is TGTGCCAGCAGCCAAGATACAGATACGCAGTATTTT. V and J are TRBV3-1 and TRBJ2-3; D ambiguous. This CDR3 has 12 amino acids. V lost 0 bases to trimming and J lost 3 bases, with 1 base between them. Germline V CDR1 and CDR2: LGHDT, YNNKEL (reference sequence).